The T cell receptor (beta chain) under discussion was sequenced for a study of cytotoxic CD8 clonotypes in ibrutinib-treated CLL. Across the study: Once patients had received a median roughly 11 months of treatment, range 6 to 36, response samples were obtained. Points from the study as a whole: Baseline levels were approached again at progression, after clonality had risen at ibrutinib response. Shared public clonotypes were rare, and on treatment they either got smaller or stayed the same.

Trimming took 1 base from V and 4 from J, leaving 10 bases between them. The CDR3 runs 14 residues. Germline loops: CDR1 SGHVS, CDR2 FQNEAQ. About 1.9 micrograms of genomic DNA (from cryopreserved PBMCs) were used for TCR beta libraries. About this clone: The antigen remains unidentified.

Using immunoSEQ multiplex PCR, the repertoire was profiled, and TCRdb retains in-frame clones only, with some absent. The table shows about 300,000 clones, with roughly 76% occurring only once. The rearrangement uses TRBV7-8 and TRBJ1-1; D gene uncertain. Sequenced material: PBMCs, taken at disease progression, from a patient treated with ibrutinib. The source of this sequence is a human donor with chronic lymphocytic leukemia. The CDR3 sequence: CASSLEGHRTEAFF. As DNA, the CDR3 is TGTGCCAGCAGCTTAGAGGGTCACCGCACTGAAGCTTTCTTT.